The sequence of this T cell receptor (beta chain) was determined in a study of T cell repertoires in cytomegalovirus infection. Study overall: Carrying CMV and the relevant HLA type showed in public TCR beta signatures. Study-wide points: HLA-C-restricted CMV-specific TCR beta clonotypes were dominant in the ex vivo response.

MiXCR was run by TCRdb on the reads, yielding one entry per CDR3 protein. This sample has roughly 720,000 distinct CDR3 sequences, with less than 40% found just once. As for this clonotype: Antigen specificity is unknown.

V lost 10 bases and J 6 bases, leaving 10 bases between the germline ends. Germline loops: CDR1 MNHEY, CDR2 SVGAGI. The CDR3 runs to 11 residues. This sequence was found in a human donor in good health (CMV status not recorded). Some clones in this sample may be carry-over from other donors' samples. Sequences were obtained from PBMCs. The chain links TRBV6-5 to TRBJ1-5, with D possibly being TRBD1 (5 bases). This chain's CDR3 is CAIAGGQPQHF. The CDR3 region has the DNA TGTGCCATCGCGGGGGGTCAGCCCCAGCATTTT.